This T cell receptor (beta chain) was captured in a study of cytomegalovirus exposure and HLA in healthy donors. Overall study findings and caveats: With DRB1 most and HLA-C fewest, TCR association rates differed between HLA loci in a later analysis. Among the CMV-associated chains, three were confirmed in vitro as specific for CMV antigens.

PCR was performed using 60 Vbeta and 13 Jbeta primers. TCRdb's copy holds only in-frame clones and misses some; the assay was immunoSEQ multiplex PCR. This sample yields under 150,000 clones, of which about 73% are seen a single time; 3% belongs to the top ten. In the case of this clone: Its antigen remains unknown.

Germline assignment: CDR1 ENHRY and CDR2 SYGVKD. V lost 6 bases, J lost 3 bases, and 10 bases stayed unmatched. CDR3 length: 16 residues. The sequenced material came from PBMCs. The chain uses TRBV10-3 and TRBJ2-7; the match to TRBD1 covers 11 bases. This sequence was found in a man aged 40-50 years in good health and CMV-seropositive. CDR3 in amino acids: CAIRGTGGAFFYEQYF. The CDR3 DNA follows: TGTGCCATCAGGGGGACAGGGGGGGCCTTTTTCTACGAGCAGTACTTC.